The rows below give T cell receptor beta chains drawn from one sample of a study of blood T cell repertoires in COVID-19. Sequenced by immunoSEQ multiplex PCR; TCRdb stores in-frame clones only, minus some. The sample records over 70,000 clones, 83% being singletons. The sample was peripheral blood. The receptors derive from a young man with COVID-19, enrolled during active disease. Each CDR3 is given with its conserved first and last residue. Each record gives: clone size, V gene, D gene, J gene, CDR3 DNA, CDR3 protein. A D gene is named only where the DNA matches it firmly. Clone size, where shown, is once, few, many, or a class for clones that have expanded.

clone size: -
V gene: TRBV24-1
D gene: TRBD1
J gene: TRBJ1-5
CDR3 DNA: TGTGCCACCAGTGACTCCGGGACAGGGAAAAATCAGCCCCAGCATTTT
CDR3 protein: CATSDSGTGKNQPQHF

clone size: -
V gene: TRBV5-1
D gene: -
J gene: TRBJ1-1
CDR3 DNA: TGCGCCAGCAGGGAGATGAGCACTGAAGCTTTCTTT
CDR3 protein: CASREMSTEAFF

clone size: -
V gene: TRBV30
D gene: -
J gene: TRBJ1-3
CDR3 DNA: TGTGCCTGGAGTAGGGGTAGCTCTGGAAACACCATATATTTT
CDR3 protein: CAWSRGSSGNTIYF

clone size: -
V gene: TRBV27
D gene: -
J gene: TRBJ2-7
CDR3 DNA: TGTGCCAGCAGTTTAAAACAGAGCTACGAGCAGTACTTC
CDR3 protein: CASSLKQSYEQYF

clone size: -
V gene: TRBV27
D gene: -
J gene: TRBJ2-7
CDR3 DNA: TGTGCCAGCGGTAGTTTGACGGGGTACGAGCAGTACTTC
CDR3 protein: CASGSLTGYEQYF

clone size: -
V gene: TRBV19
D gene: -
J gene: TRBJ1-4
CDR3 DNA: TGTGCCAGCCGGGACAACAAAGAAAAACTGTTTTTT
CDR3 protein: CASRDNKEKLFF

clone size: -
V gene: TRBV12-3/TRBV12-4
D gene: -
J gene: TRBJ2-1
CDR3 DNA: TGTGCCAGCGGAAATACAGGGACTGAGCAGTTCTTC
CDR3 protein: CASGNTGTEQFF

clone size: -
V gene: TRBV25-1
D gene: -
J gene: TRBJ2-1
CDR3 DNA: TGTGCCAGCACGGGAGTTTTTCACAATGAGCAGTTCTTC
CDR3 protein: CASTGVFHNEQFF

clone size: -
V gene: TRBV29-1
D gene: -
J gene: TRBJ2-7
CDR3 DNA: TGCAGCGTTTCTACCCCCTCTGGCGGGATCTACGAGCAGTACTTC
CDR3 protein: CSVSTPSGGIYEQYF

clone size: few
V gene: TRBV4-3
D gene: -
J gene: TRBJ2-7
CDR3 DNA: TGCGCCAGCAGCCAAGAGCGGAACCCCACCTACGAGCAGTACTTC
CDR3 protein: CASSQERNPTYEQYF

clone size: -
V gene: TRBV6-4
D gene: -
J gene: TRBJ1-4
CDR3 DNA: TGTGCCAGCAGTGACTCACCCCGGACAGTGAGGGAGGAAAAACTGTTTTTT
CDR3 protein: CASSDSPRTVREEKLFF

clone size: -
V gene: TRBV18
D gene: -
J gene: TRBJ1-6
CDR3 DNA: TGTGCCAGCTCACCGGACAGAGGCAATTCACCCCTCCACTTT
CDR3 protein: CASSPDRGNSPLHF

clone size: -
V gene: TRBV21-1
D gene: -
J gene: TRBJ1-1
CDR3 DNA: TGTGCCAGCAGCAAAGACCCGGTCGTAAGATCTGACACTGAAGCTTTCTTT
CDR3 protein: CASSKDPVVRSDTEAFF

clone size: -
V gene: TRBV6-4
D gene: TRBD1
J gene: TRBJ1-2
CDR3 DNA: TGTGCCAGCAGCTCGTATAATTTACTCCGGGACAGGGGGGCTAGCTACACCTTC
CDR3 protein: CASSSYNLLRDRGASYTF

clone size: -
V gene: TRBV6-5
D gene: -
J gene: TRBJ2-5
CDR3 DNA: TGTGCCAGCAGCCCCGGTAGTGTCGAGACCCAGTACTTC
CDR3 protein: CASSPGSVETQYF